These 31 T cell receptor beta chains came from one sample sequenced in a study of control samples from healthy donors and cancer patients. TCRdb's table, derived via immunoSEQ multiplex PCR, lists solely in-frame clones and lacks some. This sample has 150,000 to 200,000 clones; just under 95% occur once, and the top ten carry around 1.6%. Sequencing used blood. The receptor source for this set is a man younger than 30 in good health.

V is TRBV4-1 and J is TRBJ1-2, with D maybe TRBD1 (5 bases). Between the trimmed V and J ends, which lost 0 bases and 2 bases, there was a span of 10 bases. CDR3 length: 15 amino acids. Germline-derived CDR1 and CDR2 are MGHRA and YSYEKL. The CDR3 DNA reads as TGCGCCAGCAGCCAAGATCTGGGGGTAAACTATGGCTACACCTTC. Translating it yields CASSQDLGVNYGYTF.

The chain has TRBV5-4 and TRBJ2-5; D tentatively reads TRBD1 or TRBD2 (5 bases each). The CDR3 runs to 14 residues. Germline lookup yields CDR1 SGHNT and CDR2 YYREEE (reference sequence). V gave up 0 bases and J gave up 4 bases, with 10 bases separating them. CDR3 amino acids: CASSLDQGAETQYF. CDR3 nucleotides: TGTGCCAGCAGCTTGGACCAGGGAGCAGAGACCCAGTACTTC.

Comment on this clone: Other DNA sequences in the sample encode the same CDR3. This chain's CDR3 is CASGLNQPQHF. CDR3 nucleotide sequence: TGTGCTAGTGGTCTAAATCAGCCCCAGCATTTT. This chain connects TRBV12-5 to TRBJ1-5; D call uncertain. V lost 5 bases and J lost 4, with 3 bases in between. The CDR3 covers 11 residues. Germline CDR1 LGHNT, CDR2 FRNRAP.

The chain has TRBV27 and TRBJ2-7, with 9 bases aligning to TRBD1. This CDR3 spans 15 amino acids. The V segment lost 6 bases and the J segment 5 bases; nucleotides outside the gene matches: 11. Germline V gene data show CDR1 as MNHEY and CDR2 as SMNVEV (reference sequence). CDR3 in DNA: TGTGCCAGCAGACCTACCGGGACAGGGAAGAACGAGCAGTACTTC. Translated: CASRPTGTGKNEQYF.

V is TRBV19 and J is TRBJ1-1; maybe TRBD1 (5 bases). Germline V gives CDR1 LNHDA, CDR2 SQIVND (reference sequence). Trimming took off 1 base at V and 1 base at J, with 13 bases between the two ends. The CDR3 contains 16 residues. The CDR3 protein is CASSIAQGRQNTEAFF. The CDR3 coding sequence is TGTGCCAGTAGTATAGCCCAGGGACGGCAGAACACTGAAGCTTTCTTT.

This chain uses TRBV12-5 with TRBJ2-3; 7 nucleotides line up with TRBD2. CDR1 LGHNT and CDR2 FRNRAP come from the germline V gene. The J segment lost 2 bases and the V segment lost 1 base, leaving 0 bases of the junction unmatched. The CDR3 runs 14 residues. The CDR3 nucleotides read TGTGCTAGTGGTTTGGGACTAGCCACAGATACGCAGTATTTT. This sequence encodes CASGLGLATDTQYF.

The V gene is TRBV7-2, the J gene TRBJ2-3, with D maybe TRBD2 (5 bases). Trimming shortened V by 3 bases and J by 7 bases, and 14 bases separated the two germline ends. CDR1 is SGHTA and CDR2 is FQGNSA in the germline V gene. CDR3 size: 14 residues. The CDR3 region has the DNA TGTGCCAGCAGCTTTCCGGCTAGCCCCAATACGCAGTATTTT. Protein: CASSFPASPNTQYF.

The chain carries TRBV24-1 and TRBJ2-2; a possible D gene is TRBD2 (6 bases). V was clipped by 1 base and J by 2 bases, with 13 bases between them. Germline loops: CDR1 KGHDR, CDR2 SFDVKD. CDR3 length: 17 residues. The DNA for the CDR3 is TGTGCCACCAGTGATTTCCGGGACTCAATAAACACCGGGGAGCTGTTTTTT. This encodes CATSDFRDSINTGELFF.

CDR3 sequence reads: CATQTLDRVGSPLHF. The CDR3 region has the DNA TGTGCCACCCAAACCCTCGACAGGGTTGGTTCACCCCTCCACTTT. The chain employs TRBV2 and TRBJ1-6; 7 positions match TRBD1. This CDR3 region has 15 residues. Germline CDR1 reads SNHLY; CDR2 reads FYNNEI. V trimming: 10 bases; J trimming: 9 bases; junction bases outside the gene matches: 15.

The gene calls are TRBV3-1 (or the pseudogene TRBV3-2) and TRBJ2-7; D not certain. The CDR3 totals 13 residues. Trimming removed 2 bases at V and 3 bases at J, with 8 bases between. Germline assignment: CDR1 LGHDT and CDR2 YNNKEL (reference sequence). CDR3 residues: CASSQNRNYEQYF. Here the CDR3 DNA reads TGTGCCAGCAGCCAAAATCGGAACTACGAGCAGTACTTC.

Here the CDR3 reads CASSSSLGGGTDTQYF. CDR3 nucleotide sequence: TGTGCCAGCAGTTCCTCCCTGGGGGGGGGCACAGATACGCAGTATTTT. The gene calls are TRBV27 and TRBJ2-3; 7 bases map to TRBD2. Germline loops: CDR1 MNHEY, CDR2 SMNVEV (reference sequence). The J segment lost 1 base and the V segment lost 4 bases, leaving 8 bases of the junction unmatched. The CDR3 totals 16 residues.

This clone was counted a single time. This chain links TRBV14 with TRBJ2-5, with 11 bases fitting TRBD1. Trimming cost V 4 bases and J 5 bases; bases outside gene matches: 0. Germline V CDR1 and CDR2: SGHDN, FVKESK. The CDR3 is 13 amino acids. The CDR3 sequence is CASSRDRGETQYF. DNA for the CDR3: TGTGCCAGCAGCCGGGACAGGGGGGAGACCCAGTACTTC.

CDR3 protein: CASSSQGWAGLGRRPSYEQYF. The CDR3 DNA is TGTGCCAGCAGCTCCCAAGGATGGGCGGGGCTGGGGCGGCGGCCGTCCTACGAGCAGTACTTC. V and J are TRBV7-8 and TRBJ2-7, with a tentative D call TRBD2 (6 bases). This CDR3 is 21 amino acids long. V lost 4 bases and J lost 1, with 32 bases in between. Germline V gene data show CDR1 as SGHVS and CDR2 as FQNEAQ.

The J gene is TRBJ1-1, the V gene TRBV3-1 (or the pseudogene TRBV3-2); D is perhaps TRBD1 (5 bases). V shed 0 bases and J shed 11 bases, with 13 bases lying between them. The CDR3 extends over 13 amino acids. Germline CDR1 is LGHDT and CDR2 is YNNKEL (reference sequence). CDR3 coding DNA: TGTGCCAGCAGCCAAGATCAGGGTTCGTTTGCTTTCTTT. This codes for CASSQDQGSFAFF.

This rearrangement joins TRBV19 to TRBJ1-1; D not certain. Germline CDR1 reads LNHDA; CDR2 reads SQIVND (reference sequence). V lost 2 bases and J 4 bases, leaving 11 bases between the germline ends. The CDR3 runs 14 residues. CDR3 DNA: TGTGCCAGTAGTATAAAAGGGCCAGGCACTGAAGCTTTCTTT. It codes for CASSIKGPGTEAFF.

The J gene is TRBJ1-1, the V gene TRBV12-3 or TRBV12-4; unclear D gene. The CDR3 has 12 residues. V gave up 6 bases and J gave up 0 bases, with 5 bases separating them. Written as DNA, the CDR3 is TGTGCCAGCAGGAGACTGAACACTGAAGCTTTCTTT. Protein product: CASRRLNTEAFF.

The chain employs TRBV5-4 and TRBJ1-4, with TRBD1 as a possible D gene (5 bases). The CDR3 sequence is 16 residues long. V was cut by 0 bases and J by 0 bases, with 9 bases left in between. The germline V gene has CDR1 SGHNT and CDR2 YYREEE (reference sequence). The CDR3 spells CASSLGGVATNEKLFF. CDR3 DNA sequence: TGTGCCAGCAGCTTGGGAGGGGTTGCAACTAATGAAAAACTGTTTTTT.

V is TRBV5-1 and J is TRBJ1-2; no definite D call. Germline CDR1 and CDR2: SGHRS and YFSETQ. V was cut by 1 base and J by 2 bases, with 12 bases left in between. The CDR3 length is 15 residues. The CDR3 sequence is CASSLYTGGNYGYTF. The CDR3 DNA sequence: TGCGCCAGCAGCTTGTACACGGGCGGGAACTATGGCTACACCTTC.

The chain carries TRBV27 and TRBJ2-7, with a tentative D call TRBD1 (5 bases). Germline CDR1 MNHEY, CDR2 SMNVEV (reference sequence). With 5 bases removed from V and 2 bases from J, the gap between germline ends came to 13 bases. This CDR3 has 14 amino acids. The CDR3 bases are TGTGCCAGCAGTCCCCGACAGAGAGCCTACGAGCAGTACTTC. Its protein product is CASSPRQRAYEQYF.

The chain has TRBV11-2 and TRBJ2-2; TRBD1 or TRBD2 may be the D gene (6 bases each). V lost 7 bases and J 2 bases, leaving 23 bases between the germline ends. CDR3 length: 18 residues. Per the germline V gene, CDR1 is SGHAT and CDR2 is FQNNGV. The CDR3 region is CASILLPRRGANTGELFF. CDR3 bases: TGTGCCAGCATCCTATTACCACGGAGGGGGGCTAACACCGGGGAGCTGTTTTTT.

This rearrangement joins TRBV10-3 to TRBJ1-3; D gene ambiguous. CDR1 ENHRY and CDR2 SYGVKD come from the germline V gene. The V and J ends lost 3 bases and 0 bases respectively, with 6 bases between them. CDR3 size: 14 residues. The CDR3 DNA is TGTGCCATCAGTGACTTACGCTCTGGAAACACCATATATTTT. This codes for CAISDLRSGNTIYF.

The rearrangement links TRBV5-1 to TRBJ1-6; a possible D gene is TRBD1 (5 bases). Germline V gene lookup returns CDR1 SGHRS and CDR2 YFSETQ. Trimming removed 0 bases from V and 2 bases from J, with 9 bases in between. This CDR3 comprises 16 residues. The CDR3 DNA sequence: TGCGCCAGCAGCTTGGAGGGGAACACCTATAATTCACCCCTCCACTTT. Its protein product is CASSLEGNTYNSPLHF. Full variable domain (missing parts from reference TRBV5-1 and TRBJ1-6): KAGVTQTPRYLIKTRGQQVTLSCSPISGHRSVSWYQQTPGQGLQFLFEYFSETQRNKGNFPGRFSGRQFSNSRSEMNVSTLELGDSALYLCASSLEGNTYNSPLHFGNGTRLTVT.

The rearrangement links TRBV24-1 to TRBJ2-2; TRBD1 might be the D (6 bases). CDR3 length equals 13 residues. V shed 5 bases and J shed 3 bases, with 6 bases lying between them. Germline CDR1 and CDR2: KGHDR and SFDVKD. CDR3 bases: TGTGCCACCAGTGCAGGGGACACCGGGGAGCTGTTTTTT. Translation gives CATSAGDTGELFF.

This chain connects TRBV6-4 to TRBJ1-2; D uncertain. The CDR3 has 11 residues. The ends were cut back, 5 bases at V and 8 bases at J, with 9 bases in the middle. Germline values: CDR1 MRHNA, CDR2 SNTAGT. The CDR3 loop reads CASSSSEGYTF. CDR3 sequence (DNA): TGTGCCAGCAGTTCCAGTGAGGGCTACACCTTC.

The rearrangement links TRBV7-2 to TRBJ2-6; unclear D gene. V lost 5 bases and J lost 1, with 21 bases in between. The length of the CDR3 is 19 residues. Germline values: CDR1 SGHTA, CDR2 FQGNSA. CDR3 coding DNA: TGTGCCAGCAGCCCGAAGGATAGGGCAGGATCGTCTGGGGCCAACGTCCTGACTTTC. Translated: CASSPKDRAGSSGANVLTF.

The V call is TRBV6-1, the J call TRBJ1-6, with D unclear. CDR1 is MNHNS and CDR2 is SASEGT in the germline V gene. The CDR3 spans 11 residues. V gave up 3 bases and J gave up 11 bases, with 5 bases separating them. The CDR3 nucleotides read TGTGCCAGCAGTGATAGGCCACCCCTCCACTTT. Translation: CASSDRPPLHF.

This clone occurred once. The chain couples TRBV4-1 to TRBJ1-1; D is ambiguous. The germline V gene has CDR1 MGHRA and CDR2 YSYEKL. V lost 1 base to trimming and J lost 3 bases, with 18 bases between them. This CDR3 is built from 17 residues. The CDR3 spells CASSQGPQTSGDTEAFF. The CDR3, as DNA: TGCGCCAGCAGCCAAGGTCCCCAGACTAGTGGGGACACTGAAGCTTTCTTT.

This clone was picked up one time. This rearrangement joins TRBV18 to TRBJ1-3; TRBD1 is a possible D gene (6 bases). Per germline, CDR1 KGHSH and CDR2 LQKENI. V lost 5 bases and J lost 2, with 19 bases in between. This CDR3 region has 17 residues. This CDR3 reads CASSSTGSGAPGNTIYF. The CDR3 nucleotides are TGTGCCAGCTCATCGACAGGATCGGGTGCTCCTGGAAACACCATATATTTT.

The chain combines TRBV18 with TRBJ1-1; 7 bases are a match to TRBD1. The CDR3 is made up of 15 amino acids. V gave up 0 bases and J gave up 2 bases; unmatched junction bases: 3. The V gene's germline CDR1 is KGHSH and CDR2 LQKENI. The CDR3 DNA reads TGTGCCAGCTCACCACCGACAGGGTTAAACACTGAAGCTTTCTTT. This encodes CASSPPTGLNTEAFF.

Only one count was recorded for this clone. V is TRBV28 and J is TRBJ1-1; D may be TRBD1 (5 bases). The CDR3 loop spans 16 amino acids. Per germline, CDR1 MDHEN and CDR2 SYDVKM. Trimming removed 5 bases from V and 0 bases from J, with 16 bases in between. The CDR3 loop reads CASSPPGTYMNTEAFF. The CDR3 DNA is TGTGCCAGCAGTCCCCCAGGGACCTACATGAACACTGAAGCTTTCTTT.

The chain couples TRBV6-5 to TRBJ1-6; no clear D. The CDR3 contains 15 residues. V gave up 0 bases and J gave up 8 bases, with 11 bases separating them. Looked up from germline, CDR1 is MNHEY and CDR2 is SVGAGI. CDR3 sequence (DNA): TGTGCCAGCAGTTACTCGACCGTATGGGATTCACCCCTCCACTTT. Amino acid sequence: CASSYSTVWDSPLHF.